This T cell receptor (beta chain) was profiled in a study of early T cells in non-severe SARS-CoV-2 infection. This clonotype was counted only a few times. The target antigen is unknown. TCRdb reanalysed the 5' RACE reads using MiXCR and keeps one entry per CDR3 protein. The sample lists fewer than 100,000 distinct CDR3 sequences; 16% were seen once. Study-level findings and limits: Matching against VDJdb likely underestimated virus-specific expansions, favoring anti-spike CD8.

The receptor was isolated from an adult who was a healthcare worker with PCR-confirmed SARS-CoV-2 infection or an uninfected control (not recorded which). The sample was whole blood.

The CDR3 is CASSLGTPDTQYF. CDR3 sequence (DNA): TGTGCCAGCAGCTTAGGGACCCCAGATACGCAGTATTTT. This chain links TRBV7-3 with TRBJ2-3, with D perhaps being TRBD1 or TRBD2 (5 bases each). CDR1 SGHTA and CDR2 FQGTGA come from the germline V gene. V lost 2 bases and J lost 4, with 7 bases in between. The CDR3 runs to 13 residues.